The present T cell receptor beta chain was sequenced within a study of cytomegalovirus exposure and HLA in healthy donors. Study context: There were approximately 80 million unique TCRs (from HLA-typed donors) in an early data release.

This PCR relied on a set of 60 Vbeta primers and 13 Jbeta primers. The table came from immunoSEQ multiplex PCR; TCRdb's copy has only in-frame clones and leaves some out. Among about 140,000 clones listed, around 79% were seen once. The germline CDR1 and CDR2 sequences are SGHAT and FQNNGV. This CDR3 region has 20 residues. The junction had 19 bases not matched to a gene; V was cut back by 0 bases and J by 3 bases. The specimen sequenced was PBMCs. The chain employs TRBV11-2 and TRBJ1-1; 7 bases align to TRBD1. The receptor was derived from a male donor in good health and CMV-seronegative. The CDR3 DNA is TGTGCCAGCAGCTTAGATCAGTATAGGGCAGGGGGTCGATTGTACACTGAAGCTTTCTTT. It yields the protein CASSLDQYRAGGRLYTEAFF.